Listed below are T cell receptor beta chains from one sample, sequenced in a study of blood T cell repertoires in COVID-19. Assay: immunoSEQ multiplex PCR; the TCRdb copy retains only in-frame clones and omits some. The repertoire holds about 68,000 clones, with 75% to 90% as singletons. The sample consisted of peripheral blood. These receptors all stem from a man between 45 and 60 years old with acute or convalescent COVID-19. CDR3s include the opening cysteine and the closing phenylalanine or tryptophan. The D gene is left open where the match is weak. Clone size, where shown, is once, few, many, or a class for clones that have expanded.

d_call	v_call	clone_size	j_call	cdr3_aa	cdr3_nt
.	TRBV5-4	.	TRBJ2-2	CASSFSRTQGELFF	TGTGCCAGCAGCTTCTCTAGGACTCAGGGGGAGCTGTTTTTT
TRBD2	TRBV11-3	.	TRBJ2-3	CASSLGIYISGNTDTQYF	TGTGCCAGCAGCTTAGGGATTTATATTAGCGGGAACACAGATACGCAGTATTTT
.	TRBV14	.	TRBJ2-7	CASSPFGGVEQYF	TGTGCCAGCAGCCCCTTTGGGGGCGTCGAGCAGTACTTC
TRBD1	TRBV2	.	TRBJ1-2	CASSEGTGDYGYTF	TGTGCCAGCAGTGAAGGGACAGGGGATTATGGCTACACCTTC
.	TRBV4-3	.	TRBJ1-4	CASSQDRGQGFEKLFF	TGCGCCAGCAGCCAAGATAGAGGTCAGGGGTTCGAAAAACTGTTTTTT
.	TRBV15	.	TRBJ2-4	CATSRDRSGGNIQYF	TGTGCCACCAGCAGAGACCGGTCGGGTGGAAACATTCAGTACTTC
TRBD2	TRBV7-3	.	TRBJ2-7	CASSLSGGRVGEQYF	TGTGCCAGCAGCTTAAGCGGCGGGAGGGTAGGGGAGCAGTACTTC
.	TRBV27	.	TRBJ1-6	CASREEGSSYNSPLHF	TGTGCCAGCAGAGAAGAAGGGAGCTCCTATAATTCACCCCTCCACTTT
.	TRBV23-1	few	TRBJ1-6	CASPQLGLSPLHF	TGCGCCAGCCCTCAACTAGGTCTCTCACCCCTCCACTTT
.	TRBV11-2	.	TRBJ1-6	CASSLGGQGLGSPLHF	TGTGCCAGCAGCTTAGGGGGCCAGGGGCTTGGATCACCCCTCCACTTT
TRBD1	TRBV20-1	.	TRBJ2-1	CSASPQTGRYNEQFF	TGCAGTGCTAGTCCCCAGACAGGGAGATACAATGAGCAGTTCTTC
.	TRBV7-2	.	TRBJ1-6	CASRRGNSPLHF	TGTGCCAGCAGAAGGGGGAATTCACCCCTCCACTTT
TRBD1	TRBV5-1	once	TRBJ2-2	CASSVTGGSDTGELFF	TGCGCCAGCAGCGTGACAGGGGGCTCTGACACCGGGGAGCTGTTTTTT
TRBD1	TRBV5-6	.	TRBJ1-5	CASSLRQGAGQPQHF	TGTGCCAGCAGCTTGAGACAGGGGGCGGGTCAGCCCCAGCATTTT
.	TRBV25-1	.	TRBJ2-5	CASSEDQGIQETQYF	TGTGCCAGCAGTGAAGACCAGGGGATCCAAGAGACCCAGTACTTC
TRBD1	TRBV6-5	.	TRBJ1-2	CAIRDRGGGGYTF	TGTGCCATCCGAGACAGGGGAGGCGGTGGCTACACCTTC
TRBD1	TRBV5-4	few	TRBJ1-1	CASSLYTGTDRNTEAFF	TGTGCCAGCAGCTTATACACCGGGACAGACCGGAACACTGAAGCTTTCTTT